The 12 T cell receptor beta chains given below trace back to one sample, sequenced in a study of T-cell reconstitution after alpha-beta-depleted transplantation in children. Unique molecular identifiers were used to barcode this TCRbeta library. TCRdb re-derived calls from the PCR reads in MiXCR, one entry per CDR3 protein. This table holds 900,000 or so distinct CDR3 sequences, 16% found once. The source material was PBMCs, mostly from graft donor cells, sampled 360 days after TCRalphabeta/CD19-depleted stem cell transplant. These receptors came from a male patient between 5 and 17 years old who had a stem cell transplant for acute lymphoblastic leukemia, so the T cells may come from the graft donor.

The chain joins TRBV15 to TRBJ2-1; 10 bases match TRBD2. The V gene's germline CDR1 is LNHNV and CDR2 YYDKDF (reference sequence). This CDR3 spans 17 amino acids. The V segment lost 0 bases and the J segment 4 bases; nucleotides outside the gene matches: 6. The CDR3 reads CATSRDLPSGSYNEQFF. CDR3 bases: TGTGCCACCAGCAGAGATCTGCCTAGCGGGAGTTACAATGAGCAGTTCTTC.

This chain uses TRBV7-8 with TRBJ2-3; the D gene could be TRBD1 or TRBD2 (6 bases each). CDR1 SGHVS and CDR2 FQNEAQ come from the germline V gene. With 4 bases removed from V and 1 base from J, the gap between germline ends came to 18 bases. CDR3 length: 17 amino acids. CDR3 protein: CASSSRGLGGRTDTQYF. The CDR3, as DNA: TGTGCCAGCAGCTCCCGGGGGCTCGGGGGACGCACAGATACGCAGTATTTT.

The chain carries TRBV20-1 and TRBJ2-1; D is unresolved. In germline, CDR1 is DFQATT, CDR2 SNEGSKA (reference sequence). The CDR3 extends over 13 amino acids. The ends were cut back, 1 base at V and 6 bases at J, with 10 bases in the middle. Here the CDR3 reads CSARGSLFNEQFF. The CDR3 nucleotides are TGCAGTGCTAGAGGGTCCCTTTTCAATGAGCAGTTCTTC.

This clonotype was observed a few times. The gene calls are TRBV12-5 and TRBJ2-2, with TRBD2 matching 12 bases. The CDR3 covers 16 residues. Trimming cost V 6 bases and J 7 bases; bases outside gene matches: 9. CDR1 is LGHNT, CDR2 FRNRAP, per germline. The CDR3 DNA reads TGTGCTAGTGGCCGACCAGGGACTAGCGGGCGCGGGGAGCTGTTTTTT. This translates into CASGRPGTSGRGELFF.

The rearrangement links TRBV4-1 to TRBJ2-7; D is uncertain. Trimming cost V 4 bases and J 2 bases, with 9 bases left between them. Per germline, CDR1 MGHRA and CDR2 YSYEKL. This CDR3 is 13 amino acids long. This CDR3 is CASSRQRTYEQYF. CDR3 DNA: TGCGCCAGCAGCCGGCAGAGAACCTACGAGCAGTACTTC.

This clonotype was picked up a small number of times. This chain connects TRBV10-3 to TRBJ2-3; 12 bases are a match to TRBD2. This CDR3 contains 17 residues. Trimming took 10 bases from V and 4 from J; bases not matched to a gene: 15. Per germline, CDR1 ENHRY and CDR2 SYGVKD. The CDR3 DNA is TGTGCCACTGCACTAGCGGGAGGCCTTTACGTCGCAGATACGCAGTATTTT. Translated, it gives CATALAGGLYVADTQYF.

This chain joins TRBV5-5 and TRBJ2-2; D not certain. V lost 4 bases, J lost 3 bases, and 13 bases lay in between. Germline assignment: CDR1 SGHKS and CDR2 YYEKEE (reference sequence). The CDR3 is 15 residues long. The CDR3 nucleotides read TGTGCCAGCAGCGCGACGACTGCTTACACCGGGGAGCTGTTTTTT. Protein product: CASSATTAYTGELFF.

This clonotype was seen only a few times. The chain has TRBV15 and TRBJ2-3; D is ambiguous. The CDR3 contains 13 residues. Trimming removed 9 bases at V and 2 bases at J, with 12 bases between. Germline V CDR1 and CDR2: LNHNV, YYDKDF (reference sequence). The CDR3 DNA is TGTGCCACGGCCCTTAGGGACACAGATACGCAGTATTTT. Amino acid sequence: CATALRDTDTQYF.

In this sample, this clonotype turned up a few times. J is TRBJ1-3 and V is TRBV5-1; D is ambiguous. Between the trimmed V and J ends, which lost 4 bases and 2 bases, there was a span of 10 bases. Looked up from germline, CDR1 is SGHRS and CDR2 is YFSETQ. The CDR3 covers 14 residues. DNA of the CDR3: TGCGCCAGCAGCCTAGGGAATGCTGGAAACACCATATATTTT. This encodes CASSLGNAGNTIYF.

This chain connects TRBV12-3 or TRBV12-4 to TRBJ2-4; tentatively, D is TRBD2 (6 bases). The CDR3 contains 18 residues. Trimming took off 11 bases at V and 2 bases at J, with 28 bases between the two ends. CDR3 sequence: CAFSFANLVGGPKNIQYF. The CDR3, as DNA: TGTGCCTTCAGTTTTGCCAACTTAGTCGGGGGTCCCAAAAACATTCAGTACTTC.

The chain recombines TRBV3-1 with TRBJ1-2, with a tentative D call TRBD1 (6 bases). Germline CDR1 and CDR2: LGHDT and YNNKEL (reference sequence). V gave up 1 base and J gave up 2 bases, with 8 bases separating them. The length of the CDR3 is 14 residues. This CDR3 reads CASSQVGANYGYTF. CDR3 bases: TGTGCCAGCAGCCAAGTGGGGGCCAACTATGGCTACACCTTC.

The chain is built from TRBV28 and TRBJ1-5; a possible D gene is TRBD1 (5 bases). The CDR3 is 15 residues long. Germline values: CDR1 MDHEN, CDR2 SYDVKM. V was trimmed by 1 base and J by 3 bases, leaving 10 bases between them. The CDR3 reads CASSLSGRVNQPQHF. The CDR3 DNA is TGTGCCAGCAGTTTATCGGGCAGGGTCAATCAGCCCCAGCATTTT.